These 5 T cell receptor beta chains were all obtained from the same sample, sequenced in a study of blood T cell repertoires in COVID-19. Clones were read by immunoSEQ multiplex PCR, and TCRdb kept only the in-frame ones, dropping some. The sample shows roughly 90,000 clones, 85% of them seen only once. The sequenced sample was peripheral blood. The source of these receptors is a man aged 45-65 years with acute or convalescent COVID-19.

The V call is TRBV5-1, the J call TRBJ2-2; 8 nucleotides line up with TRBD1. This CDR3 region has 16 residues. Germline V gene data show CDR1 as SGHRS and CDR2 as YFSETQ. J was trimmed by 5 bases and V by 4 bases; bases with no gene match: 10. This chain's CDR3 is CASSPVGQGRTGELFF. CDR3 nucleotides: TGCGCCAGCAGCCCCGTAGGACAGGGAAGAACCGGGGAGCTGTTTTTT.

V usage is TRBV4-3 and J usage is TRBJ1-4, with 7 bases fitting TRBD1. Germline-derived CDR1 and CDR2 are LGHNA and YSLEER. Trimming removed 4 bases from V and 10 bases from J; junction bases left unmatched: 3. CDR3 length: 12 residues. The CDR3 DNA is TGCGCCAGCAGCCTCCAGGGGGTAAAACTGTTTTTT. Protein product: CASSLQGVKLFF.

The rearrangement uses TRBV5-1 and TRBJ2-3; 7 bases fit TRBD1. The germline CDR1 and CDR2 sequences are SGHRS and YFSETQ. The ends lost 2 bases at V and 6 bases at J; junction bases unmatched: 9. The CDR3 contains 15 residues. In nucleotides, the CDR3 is TGCGCCAGCAGCTTACAGGGGATTCTCGGGGATACGCAGTATTTT. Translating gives CASSLQGILGDTQYF.

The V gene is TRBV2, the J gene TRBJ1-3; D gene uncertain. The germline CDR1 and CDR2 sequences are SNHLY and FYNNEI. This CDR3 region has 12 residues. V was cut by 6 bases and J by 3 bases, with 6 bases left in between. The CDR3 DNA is TGTGCCAGCAGCCAGGTTGGAAACACCATATATTTT. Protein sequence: CASSQVGNTIYF.

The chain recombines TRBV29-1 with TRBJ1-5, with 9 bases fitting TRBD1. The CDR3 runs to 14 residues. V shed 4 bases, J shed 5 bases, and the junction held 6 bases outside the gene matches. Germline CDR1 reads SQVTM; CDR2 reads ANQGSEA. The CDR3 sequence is CSVAGTGPDQPQHF. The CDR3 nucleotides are TGCAGCGTTGCCGGGACAGGGCCCGATCAGCCCCAGCATTTT.